This T cell receptor (beta chain) was retrieved from a study of T cell responses to AZD1222 COVID-19 vaccine. Notes on the study in general: It was only a handful of AZD1222 recipients who were seropositive at baseline. Vaccination with two AZD1222 doses was followed by a rise in Spike-specific TCR breadth and depth.

Worth noting for this clone: Antigen unknown.

Germline loops: CDR1 KGHDR, CDR2 SFDVKD. V dropped 3 bases and J dropped 4; count of bases not matched to a gene: 2. This CDR3 region has 14 residues. The method was immunoSEQ multiplex PCR; TCRdb's version includes in-frame clones alone and lacks a portion of them. This sample has approximately 180,000 clones, with roughly 89% found just once. The sample here was peripheral blood, taken on day 0 of AZD1222 vaccination. The chain combines TRBV24-1 with TRBJ2-5; 9 bases agree with TRBD1. The TCR was taken from an adult in good health. The chain's CDR3 is CATSDHRGRETQYF. The CDR3 DNA is TGTGCCACCAGTGATCACAGGGGGCGAGAGACCCAGTACTTC.